This T cell receptor (beta chain) was captured in a study of blood T cell repertoires in COVID-19. On the study more broadly: Both acute and convalescent COVID-19 samples were obtained from the United States, Italy and Spain. T cells, B-cell-depleted T cells, or PBMCs provided the cDNA or gDNA that served as material.

Profiling relied on immunoSEQ multiplex PCR, and the TCRdb table lists in-frame clones only, not all of them. In the table there are roughly 200,000 clones, roughly 80% of which are singletons. The CDR3 is made up of 15 amino acids. V gave up 4 bases and J gave up 1 base, with 11 bases separating them. CDR1 and CDR2 from the germline V gene are SGHAT and FQNNGV. The genes are TRBV11-2 and TRBJ2-1, with D perhaps matching TRBD2 (5 bases). This TCR was recovered from a woman at least 80 years old with COVID-19, enrolled during active disease. Material for sequencing was peripheral blood. CDR3 sequence (DNA): TGTGCCAGCAGCTCCGGAGGCGGATCCTACAATGAGCAGTTCTTC. Its translation: CASSSGGGSYNEQFF.